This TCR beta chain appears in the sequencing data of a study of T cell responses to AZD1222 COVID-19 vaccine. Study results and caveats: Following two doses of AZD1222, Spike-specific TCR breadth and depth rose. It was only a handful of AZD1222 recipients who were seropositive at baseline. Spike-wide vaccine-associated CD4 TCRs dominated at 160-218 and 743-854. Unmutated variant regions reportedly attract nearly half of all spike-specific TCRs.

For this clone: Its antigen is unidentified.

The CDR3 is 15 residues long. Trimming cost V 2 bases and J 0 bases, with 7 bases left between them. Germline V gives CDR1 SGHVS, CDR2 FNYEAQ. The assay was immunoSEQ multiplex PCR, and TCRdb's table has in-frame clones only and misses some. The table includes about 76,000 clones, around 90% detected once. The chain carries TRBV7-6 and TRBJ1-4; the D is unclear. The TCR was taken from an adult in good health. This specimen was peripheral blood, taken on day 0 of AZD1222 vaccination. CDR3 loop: CASSLSSATNEKLFF. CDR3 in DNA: TGTGCCAGCAGCTTATCGTCTGCAACTAATGAAAAACTGTTTTTT. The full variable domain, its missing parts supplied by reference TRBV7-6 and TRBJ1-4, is GAGVSQSPRYKVTKRGQDVALRCDPISGHVSLYWYRQALGQGPEFLTYFNYEAQQDKSGLPNDRFSAERPEGSISTLTIQRTEQRDSAMYRCASSLSSATNEKLFFGSGTQLSVL.